This T cell receptor beta chain was identified during a study of CD8+ T cells in alopecia areata (dated 2018 in TCRdb). Regarding the study in general: The treated patients, all with moderate-to-severe alopecia areata, were enrolled in an open-label pilot trial of oral tofacitinib given at 5 to 10 mg twice daily. Patients received tofacitinib for 6 to 18 months and were then followed off drug for 6 months to check for delayed response and recurrence. For the treated patients, the SALT score, which quantifies what percentage of scalp surface area is affected, served as the measure of disease severity. The study used high-throughput TCRbeta sequencing to examine T cell clonal expansion in alopecia areata, in both the C3H/HeJ mouse model and human patients. On the human side, TCRbeta sequencing was run on scalp tissue and on sorted CD4+ and CD8+ peripheral blood T cells from healthy controls and from alopecia areata patients with either patchy or totalis/universalis disease. Biopsies were taken from tofacitinib-treated patients at baseline and again at 4 and 24 weeks into treatment, and several of those patients also had a later scalp biopsy. Scalp clonality was compared among normal scalp (n=4), patchy alopecia areata scalp (n=8), and alopecia totalis/universalis scalp (n=8). RNA was obtained with the PAXgene miRNA kit for fixed scalp, the miRNeasy kit for PBMCs, and the RNeasy kit for mouse skin. immunoSEQ multiplex PCR using 35 Vbeta forward primers and 13 Jbeta reverse primers was used to amplify TCRbeta CDR3 regions.

Preparation of the library involved the immunoSEQ multiplex PCR assay. To provide template for TCR sequencing, every sample had RNA extracted and reverse transcribed into cDNA. First-strand cDNA was synthesized using SuperScript III with a 2:1 mix of oligo-dT and random hexamers. Amplification bias was assessed with a synthetic immune receptor repertoire, and residual bias was removed computationally. For the original study's pipeline: Raw reads were preprocessed to remove errors, and CDR3 was defined by IMGT conventions from the conserved cysteine to phenylalanine. Clonality was computed as 1 minus the Shannon entropy, with the entropy normalized by log2 of the number of productive unique TCRs. Whether scalp clones were CD4 or CD8 was inferred by matching scalp TCRbeta sequences against CD4 and CD8 repertoires sorted from blood. TCRdb stores this immuneACCESS table with in-frame sequences only. Part of the clones is absent; in the studies checked, under half of the shortfall reflects unresolved V genes, and no reason is known for the rest. Clone size and V and J calls were adopted from that table, with D and trimming inferred from the DNA. The sample records 80,000 or so clones, around 67% of which are singletons. The top ten clonotypes cover around a quarter of the sample.

Paper-wide results and their limitations: Lesional scalp, especially in alopecia totalis/universalis, showed higher clonality and more expanded CD8+ clones than normal scalp, suggesting antigenic drive. Because the treated cohort was small and included a single nonresponder, larger studies are needed to assess links between baseline CD8+ expansion and response. Unlike mouse skin, which is dominated by gammadelta T cells, normal human skin has resident alphabeta T cells that are also sequenced, and this complicates analysis of the scalp TCR repertoire. Many expanded lesional clones were found to persist in scalp and blood during tofacitinib treatment, and relapse after treatment cessation may be partly explained by this persistence. Tofacitinib significantly lowered scalp clonality and the number of expanded CD8+ clones among the top 100 scalp clones. TCR sequences shared between patients were less clear than in mice, possibly partly because of HLA diversity in the patient population.

Comments on this clone: The antigen this receptor binds is unknown. No per-base quality is available; no much larger clone lies one base away.

The germline V end is reduced by 0 bases and the J end by 8 bases; junction bases left unmatched: 20. From its cysteine to its phenylalanine, the CDR3 spans 19 amino acids. Only the CDR3 part of the read is kept: 57 bases, read in frame from the first base. The germline V gene encodes CDR1 SGHDT and CDR2 YYEEEE. In the paper's terms, the time point label means: 24 weeks on oral tofacitinib. The treatment or condition label of this sample denotes: oral pan-JAK inhibitor, 5-10 mg twice daily. Lesional scalp punch biopsies and peripheral blood were collected from alopecia areata patients. PBMCs were separated by density centrifugation and stained for CD3, CD4 and CD8, after which CD4+ and CD8+ T cells were sorted on a FACSAria.

The clonotype comes from a human donor with alopecia areata. The rearrangement joined TRBV5-6 to TRBJ1-2; TRBD1 matches 9 bases in the middle. The source material was CD8+ T cells sorted from blood, sampled at week 24, from a patient treated with tofacitinib. The CDR3 loop reads CASSLASRDRDLYLAGYTF. The bases are TGTGCCAGCAGCTTGGCTTCCCGGGACAGGGACTTGTATCTTGCGGGCTACACCTTC.